This TCR beta chain was found in a study of lymphopenia after photon versus proton radiotherapy. CDR1 SEHNR and CDR2 FQNEAQ come from the germline V gene (reference sequence). The CDR3 is 17 residues long. V dropped 7 bases and J dropped 0; count of bases not matched to a gene: 11. A word on this clone: Its specificity is unknown.

Sequencing used immunoSEQ multiplex PCR; TCRdb keeps in-frame clones, though not all of them. The data show 25,000 to 35,000 clones, around 90% seen once. Study-wide points: Post-nadir diversity loss with photons came from oligoclonal expansion, particularly CD8+ Temra cells.

The chain carries TRBV7-9 and TRBJ2-1; 8 bases are a match to TRBD1. Sequenced here: peripheral blood, sampled from a patient treated with photon-based radiotherapy. This TCR was sampled from a woman aged 45 to 65 with pancreatic cancer. The CDR3 DNA reads as TGTGCCAGCACTCCCCGTCCGGGACAGGACTCCTACAATGAGCAGTTCTTC. Its protein is CASTPRPGQDSYNEQFF.